This TCR beta chain was sequenced for a study of blood T cell repertoires in COVID-19. On the study more broadly: T cells, B-cell-depleted T cells, or PBMCs provided the cDNA or gDNA that served as material.

Here immunoSEQ multiplex PCR was the method, and the copy in TCRdb shows in-frame clones only, minus some. The data show 250,000 to 350,000 clones, with 85% seen just once and roughly 2.5% held by the top ten. This CDR3 comprises 16 residues. Clinical history reported by participants formed the basis on which cohorts were assigned. This clone was seen just once. The sequenced material came from PBMCs or T cells enriched from blood (not recorded which). This chain joins TRBV1 and TRBJ1-5; TRBD1, the table's D call, lacks a check against the DNA. TRBV1 is a documented pseudogene. The TCR originated in a woman aged 45-65 years who had recovered from COVID-19. The chain's CDR3 is CTSSQRSDRSNQPQHF. Here the CDR3 DNA reads TGCACCAGCAGCCAAAGATCGGACAGGAGCAATCAGCCCCAGCATTTT.